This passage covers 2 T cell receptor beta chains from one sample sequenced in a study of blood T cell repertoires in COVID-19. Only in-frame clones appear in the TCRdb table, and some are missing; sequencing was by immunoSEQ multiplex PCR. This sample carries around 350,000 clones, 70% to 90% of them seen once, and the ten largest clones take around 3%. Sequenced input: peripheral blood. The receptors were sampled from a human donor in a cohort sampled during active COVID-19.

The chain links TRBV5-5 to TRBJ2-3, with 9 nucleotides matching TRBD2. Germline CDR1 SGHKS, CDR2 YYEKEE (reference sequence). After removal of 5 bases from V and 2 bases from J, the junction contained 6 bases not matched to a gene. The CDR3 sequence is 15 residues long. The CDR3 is CASSLSGGFTDTQYF. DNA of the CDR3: TGTGCCAGCAGTCTTAGCGGGGGTTTCACAGATACGCAGTATTTT. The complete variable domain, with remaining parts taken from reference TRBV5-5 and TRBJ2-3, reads DAGVTQSPTHLIKTRGQQVTLRCSPISGHKSVSWYQQVLGQGPQFIFQYYEKEERGRGNFPDRFSARQFPNYSSELNVNALLLGDSALYLCASSLSGGFTDTQYFGPGTRLTVL.

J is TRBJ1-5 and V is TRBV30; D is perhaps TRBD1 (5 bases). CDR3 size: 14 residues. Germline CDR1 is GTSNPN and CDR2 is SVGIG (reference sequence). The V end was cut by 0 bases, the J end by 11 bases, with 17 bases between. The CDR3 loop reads CAWSVRAADKAQHF. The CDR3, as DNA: TGTGCCTGGAGTGTCAGGGCGGCAGACAAGGCCCAGCATTTT.